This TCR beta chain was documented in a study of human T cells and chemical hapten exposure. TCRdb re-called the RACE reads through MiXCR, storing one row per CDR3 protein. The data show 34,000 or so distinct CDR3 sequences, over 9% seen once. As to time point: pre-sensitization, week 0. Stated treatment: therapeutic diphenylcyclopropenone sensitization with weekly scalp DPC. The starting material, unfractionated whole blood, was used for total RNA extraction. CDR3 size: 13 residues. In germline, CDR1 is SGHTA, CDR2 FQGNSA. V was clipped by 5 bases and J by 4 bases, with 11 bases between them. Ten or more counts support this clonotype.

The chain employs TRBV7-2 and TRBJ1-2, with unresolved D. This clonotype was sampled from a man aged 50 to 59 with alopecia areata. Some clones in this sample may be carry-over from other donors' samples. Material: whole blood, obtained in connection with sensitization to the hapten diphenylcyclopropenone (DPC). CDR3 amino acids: CASSPETFYGYTF. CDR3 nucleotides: TGTGCCAGCAGCCCGGAAACTTTCTATGGCTACACCTTC. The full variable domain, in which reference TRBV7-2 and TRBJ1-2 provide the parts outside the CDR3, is GAGVSQSPSNKVTEKGKDVELRCDPISGHTALYWYRQSLGQGLEFLIYFQGNSAPDKSGLPSDRFSAERTGGSVSTLTIQRTQQEDSAVYLCASSPETFYGYTFGSGTRLTVV.